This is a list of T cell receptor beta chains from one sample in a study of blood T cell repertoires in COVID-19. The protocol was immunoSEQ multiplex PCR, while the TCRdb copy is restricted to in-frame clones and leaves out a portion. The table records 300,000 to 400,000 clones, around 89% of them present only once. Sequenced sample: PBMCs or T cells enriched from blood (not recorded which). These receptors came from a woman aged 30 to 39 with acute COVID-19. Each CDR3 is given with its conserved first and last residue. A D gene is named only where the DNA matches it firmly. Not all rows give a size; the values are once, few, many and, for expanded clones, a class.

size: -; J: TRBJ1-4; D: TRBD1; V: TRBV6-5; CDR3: CASSSGTGGRKLFF; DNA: TGTGCCAGCAGTTCAGGGACAGGGGGCCGAAAACTGTTTTTT
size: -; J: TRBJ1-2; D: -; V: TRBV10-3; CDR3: CAISENQGPSGRGYTF; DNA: TGTGCCATCAGTGAAAACCAGGGGCCTAGCGGCCGTGGCTACACCTTC
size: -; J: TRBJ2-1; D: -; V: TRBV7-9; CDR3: CASSPWSSYNEQFF; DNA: TGTGCCAGCAGCCCCTGGAGCTCCTACAATGAGCAGTTCTTC
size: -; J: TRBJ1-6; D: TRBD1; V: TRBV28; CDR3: CASSPDRGPSYNSPLHF; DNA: TGTGCCAGCAGTCCCGACAGGGGGCCGTCCTATAATTCACCCCTCCACTTT
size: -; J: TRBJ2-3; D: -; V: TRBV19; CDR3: CASSTTRSGTDTQYF; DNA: TGTGCCAGTAGTACTACTAGATCGGGAACAGATACGCAGTATTTT
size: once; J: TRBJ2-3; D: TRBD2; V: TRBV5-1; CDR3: CASSLGPGGGSDTQYF; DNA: TGCGCCAGCAGCTTGGGCCCCGGGGGGGGTTCAGATACGCAGTATTTT
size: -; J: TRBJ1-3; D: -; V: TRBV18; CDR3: CASSPRGDGNTIYF; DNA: TGTGCCAGCTCACCTCGGGGAGATGGAAACACCATATATTTT
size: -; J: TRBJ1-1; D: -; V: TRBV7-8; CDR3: CASSRGTAGGEAFF; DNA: TGTGCCAGCTCCCGCGGAACGGCGGGAGGTGAAGCTTTCTTT
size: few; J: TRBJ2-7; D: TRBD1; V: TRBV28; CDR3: CASSIGQGTYEQYF; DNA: TGTGCCAGCAGTATCGGACAGGGGACCTACGAGCAGTACTTC
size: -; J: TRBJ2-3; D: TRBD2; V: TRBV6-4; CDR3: CASSGGGSDTQYF; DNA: TGTGCCAGCAGTGGGGGGGGATCAGATACGCAGTATTTT
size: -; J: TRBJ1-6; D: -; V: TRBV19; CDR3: CASSIASSYNSPLHF; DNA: TGTGCCAGTAGTATAGCCAGCTCCTATAATTCACCCCTCCACTTT
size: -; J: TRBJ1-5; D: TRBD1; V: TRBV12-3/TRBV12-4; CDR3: CASRGRGPQPQHF; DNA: TGTGCCTCGAGGGGGCGGGGACCTCAGCCCCAGCATTTT
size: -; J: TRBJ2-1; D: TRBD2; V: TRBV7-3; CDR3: CASSLLGLAGDNEQFF; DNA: TGTGCCAGCAGCTTACTGGGACTAGCGGGGGACAATGAGCAGTTCTTC
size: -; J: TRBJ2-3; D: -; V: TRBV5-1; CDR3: CASSLESSTDTQYF; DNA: TGCGCCAGCAGCTTGGAGAGCTCCACAGATACGCAGTATTTT
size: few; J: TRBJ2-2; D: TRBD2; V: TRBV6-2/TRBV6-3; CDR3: CASSRTGTSGKRTGELFF; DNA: TGTGCCAGCAGTAGAACCGGGACTAGCGGAAAGAGGACCGGGGAGCTGTTTTTT
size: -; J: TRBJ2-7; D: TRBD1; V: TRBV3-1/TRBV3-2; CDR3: CASSLTGGYYYEQYF; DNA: TGTGCCAGCAGTTTAACAGGGGGCTATTACTACGAGCAGTACTTC
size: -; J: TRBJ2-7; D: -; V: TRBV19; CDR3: CASSIEGQMSPYEQYF; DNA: TGTGCCAGTAGTATAGAAGGACAAATGTCCCCCTACGAGCAGTACTTC
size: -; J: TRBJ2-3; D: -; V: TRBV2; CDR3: CASNAGVGTDTQYF; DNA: TGTGCCAGCAACGCAGGGGTTGGCACAGATACGCAGTATTTT
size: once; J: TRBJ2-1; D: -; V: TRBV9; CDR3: CASSAQGLTNEQFF; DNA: TGTGCCAGCAGCGCTCAGGGTCTCACCAATGAGCAGTTCTTC
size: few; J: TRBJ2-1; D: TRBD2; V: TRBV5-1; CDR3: CASSPPATSGGTDEQFF; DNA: TGCGCCAGCAGCCCACCCGCGACTAGCGGGGGGACCGATGAGCAGTTCTTC
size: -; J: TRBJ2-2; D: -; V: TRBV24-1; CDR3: CATSALYTGELFF; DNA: TGTGCCACCAGTGCTCTTTACACCGGGGAGCTGTTTTTT
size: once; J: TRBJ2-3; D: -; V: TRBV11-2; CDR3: CASSLVAGATDTQYF; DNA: TGTGCCAGCAGCTTAGTCGCTGGGGCCACAGATACGCAGTATTTT
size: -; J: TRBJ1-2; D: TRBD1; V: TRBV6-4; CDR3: CASSQQGASNYGYTF; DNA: TGTGCCAGCAGTCAACAGGGGGCATCTAACTATGGCTACACCTTC
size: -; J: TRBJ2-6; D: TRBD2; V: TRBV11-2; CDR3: CASSPLAGVPSGANVLTF; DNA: TGTGCCAGCAGCCCCTTAGCGGGGGTTCCCTCTGGGGCCAACGTCCTGACTTTC
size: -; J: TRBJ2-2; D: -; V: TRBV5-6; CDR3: CASSRTAGELFF; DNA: TGTGCCAGCAGTCGAACGGCCGGGGAGCTGTTTTTT
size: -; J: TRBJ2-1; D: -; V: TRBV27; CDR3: CASSLSGDPRRDEQFF; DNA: TGTGCCAGCAGTTTATCGGGGGACCCCAGGAGGGATGAGCAGTTCTTC
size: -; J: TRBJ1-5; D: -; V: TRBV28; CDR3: CASSLRGREQPQHF; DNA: TGTGCCAGCAGTTTAAGAGGCAGGGAACAGCCCCAGCATTTT
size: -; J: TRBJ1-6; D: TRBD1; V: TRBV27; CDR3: CASSPPSPTGRIYNSPLHF; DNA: TGTGCCAGCAGTCCCCCCTCGCCGACAGGGCGAATCTATAATTCACCCCTCCACTTT
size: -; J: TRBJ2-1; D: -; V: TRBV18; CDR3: CASSPPSLAGADEQFF; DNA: TGTGCCAGCTCACCACCGTCCCTGGCGGGGGCCGATGAGCAGTTCTTC
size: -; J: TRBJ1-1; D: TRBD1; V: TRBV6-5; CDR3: CASSRQGRWTEAFF; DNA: TGTGCCAGCAGTAGACAGGGCAGGTGGACTGAAGCTTTCTTT
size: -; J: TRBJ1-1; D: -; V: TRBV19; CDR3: CASSLARGYTEAFF; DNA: TGTGCCAGTAGTCTGGCTAGGGGGTACACTGAAGCTTTCTTT
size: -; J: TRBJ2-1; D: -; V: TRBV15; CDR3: CATSRGLGRTGTYNEQFF; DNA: TGTGCCACCAGCAGAGGTCTCGGGAGGACAGGGACCTACAATGAGCAGTTCTTC
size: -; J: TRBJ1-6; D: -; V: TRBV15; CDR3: CATRRAPSPNSPLHF; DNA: TGTGCCACCAGGAGAGCCCCCTCTCCGAATTCACCCCTCCACTTT
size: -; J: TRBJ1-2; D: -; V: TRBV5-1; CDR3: CASSSDSYGYTF; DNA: TGCGCCAGCAGCTCAGACAGCTATGGCTACACCTTC
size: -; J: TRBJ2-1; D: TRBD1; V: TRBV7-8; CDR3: CASSLGSGQGALIRGEQFF; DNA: TGTGCCAGCAGCTTAGGTTCTGGACAGGGGGCGTTAATCAGGGGTGAGCAGTTCTTC
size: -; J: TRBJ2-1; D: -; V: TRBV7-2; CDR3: CASSLPGISYNEQFF; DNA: TGTGCCAGCAGCTTACCCGGTATCTCCTACAATGAGCAGTTCTTC
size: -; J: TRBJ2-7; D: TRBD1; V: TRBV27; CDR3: CASSLRQGYEQYF; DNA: TGTGCCAGCAGTCTACGACAGGGCTACGAGCAGTACTTC
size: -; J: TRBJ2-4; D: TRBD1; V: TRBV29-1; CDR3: CSVGQGNIQYF; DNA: TGCAGCGTCGGACAGGGGAACATTCAGTACTTC
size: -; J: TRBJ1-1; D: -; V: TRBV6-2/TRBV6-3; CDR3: CASSQRGPRVNTEAFF; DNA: TGTGCCAGCAGCCAAAGAGGCCCGCGAGTGAACACTGAAGCTTTCTTT
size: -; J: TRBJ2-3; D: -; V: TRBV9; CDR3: CASSTGQTRGTDTQYF; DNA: TGTGCCAGCAGCACTGGACAGACACGGGGCACAGATACGCAGTATTTT
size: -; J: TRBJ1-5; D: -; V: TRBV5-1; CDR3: CASSLAPGQPQHF; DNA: TGCGCCAGCAGCTTGGCCCCCGGTCAGCCCCAGCATTTT
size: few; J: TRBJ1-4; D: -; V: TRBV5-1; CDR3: CASSSHNEQLFF; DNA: TGCGCCAGCAGCTCTCACAATGAACAACTGTTTTTT
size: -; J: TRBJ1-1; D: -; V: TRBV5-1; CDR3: CASSGGGRLNTEAFF; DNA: TGCGCCAGCAGTGGGGGCGGCCGATTAAACACTGAAGCTTTCTTT
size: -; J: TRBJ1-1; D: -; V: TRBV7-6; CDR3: CASSRTGGEGTEAFF; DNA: TGTGCCAGCAGCCGAACCGGGGGGGAAGGCACTGAAGCTTTCTTT
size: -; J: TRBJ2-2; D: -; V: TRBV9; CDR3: CASSAPTGVEAGTGELFF; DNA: TGTGCCAGCAGCGCCCCGACAGGGGTAGAAGCGGGAACCGGGGAGCTGTTTTTT
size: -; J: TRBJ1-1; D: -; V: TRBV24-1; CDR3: CATSDDTPEAFF; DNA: TGTGCCACCAGTGATGACACCCCTGAAGCTTTCTTT
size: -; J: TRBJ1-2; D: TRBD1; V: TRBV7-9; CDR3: CASTQTGGQGGYTF; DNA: TGTGCCAGCACCCAAACAGGGGGCCAAGGGGGCTACACCTTC
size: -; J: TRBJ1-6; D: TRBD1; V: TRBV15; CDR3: CATSRAQGHHDSPLHF; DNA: TGTGCCACCAGCAGAGCACAGGGGCACCACGACTCACCCCTCCACTTT
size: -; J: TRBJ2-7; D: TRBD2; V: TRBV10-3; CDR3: CAISYSGGAYEQYF; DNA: TGTGCCATCAGCTATAGCGGGGGGGCCTACGAGCAGTACTTC
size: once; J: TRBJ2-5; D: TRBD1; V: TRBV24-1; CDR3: CATSDLQAGGQETQYF; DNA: TGTGCCACCAGTGATTTACAGGCAGGGGGCCAAGAGACCCAGTACTTC
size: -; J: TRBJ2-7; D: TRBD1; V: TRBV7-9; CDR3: CASSLGQGSRENEQYF; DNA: TGTGCCAGCAGCTTAGGACAGGGAAGTAGAGAGAACGAGCAGTACTTC
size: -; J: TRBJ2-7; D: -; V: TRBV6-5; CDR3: CASRADTLSYEQYF; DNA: TGTGCCAGCAGGGCTGACACCCTCTCCTACGAGCAGTACTTC
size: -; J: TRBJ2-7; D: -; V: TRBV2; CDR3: CATRPRDRLSEQYF; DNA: TGTGCCACCAGACCCCGAGACAGGCTGAGCGAGCAGTACTTC
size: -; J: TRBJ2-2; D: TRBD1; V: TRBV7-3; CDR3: CASSSGTGITGELFF; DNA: TGTGCCAGCAGCTCCGGGACAGGGATCACCGGGGAGCTGTTTTTT
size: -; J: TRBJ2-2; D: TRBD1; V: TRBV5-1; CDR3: CASSLSPGTGNTGELFF; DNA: TGCGCCAGCAGCTTATCACCCGGGACAGGGAACACCGGGGAGCTGTTTTTT
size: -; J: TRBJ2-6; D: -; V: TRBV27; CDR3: CASSLSPPRLSGANVLTF; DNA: TGTGCCAGCAGTTTATCCCCTCCGAGGCTCTCTGGGGCCAACGTCCTGACTTTC
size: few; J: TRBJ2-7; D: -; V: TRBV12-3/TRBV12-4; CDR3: CASSPRYEQYF; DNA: TGTGCCAGCAGTCCCCGCTACGAGCAGTACTTC
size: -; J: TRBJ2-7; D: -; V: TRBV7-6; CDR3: CASSLARDYEQYF; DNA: TGTGCCAGCAGCTTGGCCAGGGACTACGAGCAGTACTTC
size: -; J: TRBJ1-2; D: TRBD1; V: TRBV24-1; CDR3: CATSDQDRGNYGYTF; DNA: TGTGCCACCAGTGATCAGGACAGGGGAAACTATGGCTACACCTTC
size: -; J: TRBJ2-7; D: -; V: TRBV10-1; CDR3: CASSPTSDEQYF; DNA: TGCGCCAGCAGTCCGACTAGTGACGAGCAGTACTTC